The clone carrying this T cell receptor (beta chain) was found once. Antigen unknown. This sample is drawn from a study of T cells in localized non-small cell lung cancer. Study results and caveats: Adjacent uninvolved lung had the highest clonality, suggesting focused antigen responses. Adjacent lung was found to contain a median approximately 60 of the top 100 tumor clones.

Using immunoSEQ multiplex PCR, the repertoire was profiled, and TCRdb retains in-frame clones only, with some absent. The sample records several thousand clones, approximately 22% being singletons. V gave up 6 bases and J gave up 2 bases, with 13 bases separating them. Germline CDR1 reads LNHDA; CDR2 reads SQIVND (reference sequence). The CDR3 is 14 residues long. The specimen was lung tumor tissue, collected before any cancer treatment. The receptor's source is a man between 35 and 75 years old with stage III squamous cell lung carcinoma. This rearrangement joins TRBV19 to TRBJ1-2; D is uncertain. The CDR3 loop reads CASSPGGPNYGYTF. The CDR3 nucleotides read TGTGCCAGTAGCCCCGGAGGCCCCAACTATGGCTACACCTTC.